This T cell receptor beta chain was recovered during a study of CD8 T cells in ankylosing spondylitis. Study-wide findings and caveats: Both synovial fluid and blood in reactive arthritis had previously been reported to carry some motif variants.

As regards this clonotype: Its cognate antigen is unknown.

Library preparation for TCR beta used quantitative 5'-RACE with molecular barcodes. TCRdb used MiXCR to reprocess the 5' RACE reads, holding one entry per CDR3 protein. The sample carries 300,000 to 350,000 distinct CDR3 sequences, about 15% recorded once. Sequencing was carried out using blood, either unsorted or a sorted T cell fraction (not recorded which). This clonotype originated in a male donor with ankylosing spondylitis or in good health (not recorded which).

DNA for the CDR3: TGTGCCAGCAGTACCTGGGCGGGAGGCACTGAAGCTTTCTTT. Its translation is CASSTWAGGTEAFF. The genes are TRBV25-1 and TRBJ1-1; D unresolved. This CDR3 contains 14 residues. Trimming cost V 5 bases and J 4 bases, with 14 bases left between them. Germline V CDR1 and CDR2: MGHDK, SYGVNS.